Described below is a single TCR beta chain sequence and its context. This sample was taken from a study of blood T cell repertoires in COVID-19. Study at large: Whether acute or convalescent, the COVID-19 samples came from the United States, Italy and Spain. Sample material is recorded as cDNA or gDNA derived from T cells, B-cell-depleted T cells, or PBMCs.

V shed 8 bases and J shed 10 bases, with 18 bases lying between them. Germline V gene data show CDR1 as MDHEN and CDR2 as SYDVKM. The CDR3 contains 14 residues. Assay: immunoSEQ multiplex PCR; the TCRdb copy retains only in-frame clones and omits some. In the table there are about 270,000 clones, about 91% of which are singletons. This rearrangement joins TRBV28 to TRBJ1-6; the D gene is possibly TRBD1 (6 bases). The source material was PBMCs or T cells enriched from blood (not recorded which). This sequence was found in a man aged 35-49 years who had been exposed to COVID-19. CDR3 residues: CASGRGSQGSPLHF. The DNA of the CDR3 is TGTGCCAGCGGGAGGGGGTCCCAGGGGTCACCCCTCCACTTT.